The clone carrying this T cell receptor (beta chain) was seen only a few times. Its specificity is unknown. The germline CDR1 and CDR2 sequences are SGDLS and YYNGEE. With V trimmed by 0 bases and J by 6 bases, 7 bases remained unmatched. This CDR3 spans 15 amino acids. Treatment in this sample: oral pan-JAK inhibitor, 5-10 mg twice daily. PBMCs served as the source from which CD4+ and CD8+ T cells were sorted. These data are taken from a study of CD8+ T cells in alopecia areata. cDNA prepared by RNA extraction and subsequent reverse transcription served as the template for sequencing. Data came from immunoSEQ multiplex PCR; TCRdb stores just in-frame clones and leaves some out. There are 95,000 to 120,000 clones in the sample; approximately 55% occur only once, and roughly 3.5% lies in the top ten. Overall study results and limits: Mouse data revealed clearer TCR sharing than patient data did, a gap possibly tied to HLA.

The TCR comes from a human donor with alopecia areata. This sample comprised CD4+ T cells sorted from blood, obtained at week 24, from a patient treated with tofacitinib. The chain employs TRBV9 and TRBJ2-7; 9 nucleotides align to TRBD1. CDR3 protein: CASSVVGTGLSEQYF. DNA of the CDR3: TGTGCCAGCAGCGTAGTAGGGACAGGGTTAAGCGAGCAGTACTTC.